The present entry profiles one T cell receptor beta chain with its context. Its antigen is currently not known. It has no much larger one-base neighbor in the sample; base qualities were not kept. Taken from the germline V gene, the CDR1 and CDR2 loops are SQVTM and ANQGSEA. V is reduced by 3 bases and J by 0 bases, leaving a spacing of 6 bases between them. Inclusive of the bounding cysteine and phenylalanine, the CDR3 is 14 residues long. Only the CDR3 DNA stays, 42 bases, in frame from base 1. This sample is drawn from a study of blood T cells in healthy people across ages (dated by TCRdb to the mid-2010s). For context, the study as a whole: In model experiments, template switching captured roughly one uniquely barcoded TCR beta cDNA molecule for every two T cells. To track age-related changes in TCR beta repertoire diversity, the study relied on deep sequencing normalized with unique cDNA molecular identifiers. The donors were divided into four age groups: young (average about 15 years), middle-aged (roughly 40), aged (roughly 60) and long-lived (about 84). Using the same blood draw, the study looked at two additional independent replicas of 1 million unique cDNA reads for two donors, one aged 18 to 30 and the other aged 80 or older. Broad study findings and their caveats: Total diversity estimates from one million sequenced T cells were considered lower bounds and underestimates. Compared with the aged group, more naive CD4+ T cells, fewer expanded clones and increased TCR diversity were shown by the long-lived group, suggesting age selection. The percentage of naive T cells measured by flow cytometry correlated strongly with observed TCR beta diversity. As age increased, observed TCR beta diversity per million T cells dropped in a roughly linear way, and a significant reduction was already evident by age about 40. Bulk unsorted PBMC profiling prevented conclusive comparison of naive and antigen-experienced compartments. The CMV infection status of donors was not known, potentially confounding age-related changes in expanded clonotypes.

Systemically healthy Caucasian individuals from Russia, 39 in total and aged roughly 6 to 100 years, were included as donors. Each donor gave about 9.7 milliliters of peripheral blood, drawn into EDTA-treated Vacutainer tubes. Ficoll-Paque density-gradient centrifugation was used to isolate PBMCs, with at least 7 million per sample. Trizol reagent was used to extract total RNA from PBMCs, with at least 5 micrograms per sample. Naive CD45RAhigh/CD27high T cell percentages were measured by flow cytometry on a PBMC aliquot from every donor. The library was prepared using 5' RACE. Instrument on record: Illumina HiSeq 2500. A second PCR of roughly 6 to 11 cycles was run with a J-beta primer mix and a sample-barcoded 5' primer. Each TCR beta cDNA molecule received a unique molecular identifier from a template-switch 5' adaptor carrying 12 random nucleotides. Each sample yielded at least 2.5 million CDR3-containing paired-end reads. First-strand cDNA was synthesized from all RNA with the Mint cDNA synthesis kit, primed by a TRBC-specific oligonucleotide. Following uracil-DNA glycosylase treatment, a first 18-cycle PCR with universal primers M1SS and BC2_uni_R was performed on all cDNA. The published analysis was carried out like this. For normalization, 1 million high-quality reads were randomly selected from each sample, with every read carrying a distinct molecular identifier. Reads sharing molecular identifiers were discarded rather than binned into consensus sequences. MiTCR, with a Q25 quality threshold and the strictest error-elimination algorithm, was used for CDR3 identification, clonotype clustering and error correction. A nonparametric unseen species model with Euler transformation was used to estimate a lower bound on total TCR beta diversity. Clones were called with MiXCR by TCRdb after fastp trimmed the public reads at Q25, and only in-frame beta chains were retained. A single entry per CDR3 protein holds the most common genes and DNA from its merged rows. These V and J calls originate from TCRdb's pipeline instead of the authors' own analysis. Recorded for this sample are about 760,000 distinct CDR3 sequences; 20% to 25% of them occurred a single time. More than 8.5% of the sample belongs to the ten largest clones.

These data also formed part of another study, on T cells of mothers and their children. As the second publication notes: Donors were nine systemically healthy Caucasian individuals: three mothers and their six children. cDNA synthesis used all of the extracted RNA, with approximately 1.4 ug of RNA in each 15 ul reaction. In the second PCR, the M1S primer added sample barcodes and 2-4 random nucleotides. More than 8 million TCR beta CDR3 reads were obtained from each mother, and some 3.2 million reads were obtained from each child. Thymic selection similarly shapes TCR recombination output in related and unrelated pairs, with minor effect from inherited differences. Related mother-child pairs always showed normalized repertoire overlap that was slightly higher than in unrelated mother-child pairs, though the difference was never significant. Persistent microchimeric T cell clones were not detected, at a sensitivity of 95 to 100 clones per million clonotypes. The study used deep NGS to compare TCR beta repertoires of mothers and children, seeking features distinguishing related mother-child pairs from unrelated individuals. The mean age was roughly 36 +/- 4 years for the mothers and around 10 +/- 4 years for the children. Libraries were sequenced on Illumina HiSeq 2000 with 100+100 nt paired-end reads after adapter ligation with NEBNext reagents. Mother and child libraries were prepared a month apart and sequenced in separate runs to prevent cross-contamination. Each donor had between roughly 450,000 and 2,100,000 distinct TCR beta clonotypes identified. Naive TCR beta clonotypes were estimated from low-frequency clonotypes matched to each donor's FACS-determined naive share, without sorting.

Sequencing was performed on blood. In this chain, TRBV29-1 is recombined with TRBJ2-6, with the D gene uncertain. The receptor's source is a boy under 18 in good health. The DNA sequence is TGCAGCGTTGATGACAACTCTGGGGCCAACGTCCTGACTTTC. It is translated as CSVDDNSGANVLTF.